This T cell receptor beta chain was retrieved from a study of blood T cell repertoires in COVID-19. This clone was observed a few times. Germline V gives CDR1 SGDLS, CDR2 YYNGEE. The CDR3 runs to 17 residues. Losses at the gene ends were 0 bases for V and 2 bases for J; bases not matched to a gene: 8. The table came from immunoSEQ multiplex PCR; TCRdb's copy has only in-frame clones and leaves some out. The sample contains over 250,000 clones, around 90% of which appear only once. The source material was peripheral blood. The genes are TRBV9 and TRBJ2-5, with TRBD2 matching 9 bases. This TCR came from a man between 50 and 59 years old with acute or convalescent COVID-19. The CDR3 loop reads CASSVGKGLALQETQYF. The CDR3, as DNA: TGTGCCAGCAGCGTAGGAAAGGGACTAGCCCTTCAAGAGACCCAGTACTTC.